This T cell receptor beta chain was obtained from a study of T cells in Graves' hyperthyroidism and ophthalmopathy. Germline CDR1 MNHEY, CDR2 SVGAGI. The CDR3 extends over 14 amino acids. Trimming shortened V by 5 bases and J by 2 bases, and 13 bases separated the two germline ends. This clonotype has at least ten counts. Template material for amplifying TCR beta CDR3 regions consisted of RNA transcripts. TCR CDR3 regions were first amplified by RT-PCR with HTBI primers. TCRdb ran MiXCR on the multiplex PCR reads and lists one entry per CDR3 protein. The sample records hundreds of thousands of distinct CDR3 sequences, under 45% being singletons.

This sequence joins TRBV6-5 and TRBJ2-7; D is undetermined. The sequenced sample consisted of blood. The receptor was isolated from a middle-aged woman with Graves' hyperthyroidism. CDR3 coding DNA: TGTGCCAGCAGTCCGACCATGTGGGCCTACGAGCAGTACTTC. This gives the protein CASSPTMWAYEQYF.